This T cell receptor beta chain stems from a study of T-cell reconstitution after alpha-beta-depleted transplantation in children. Preparation of the TCRbeta library involved a method that used unique molecular identifiers. TCRdb analysed the PCR reads with MiXCR anew, one entry per CDR3 protein. The table shows more than 450,000 distinct CDR3 sequences, with approximately 20% occurring only once. This CDR3 spans 15 amino acids. Germline V gives CDR1 SGDLS, CDR2 YYNGEE. V was pared by 0 bases and J by 7 bases, with 3 bases of the junction left unmatched. The TCR was taken from a human donor who donated a stem cell graft to a child with acute lymphoblastic leukemia. Sample: PBMCs from the stem cell graft donor, taken from the stem cell graft. The chain uses TRBV9 and TRBJ2-2; 10 bases fit TRBD2. The CDR3, as DNA: TGTGCCAGCAGCGTAGTAGCGGGAGGCATCGGGGAGCTGTTTTTT. It encodes CASSVVAGGIGELFF.